Sequencing of this TCR beta chain was carried out in a study of blood T cell repertoires in COVID-19. About the research overall: Italy, Spain and the United States were the sources of the convalescent and acute COVID-19 samples. Nucleic acid was either cDNA or gDNA, and it came from T cells, B-cell-depleted T cells, or PBMCs.

The CDR3 totals 13 residues. V gave up 1 base and J gave up 3 bases, with 7 bases separating them. In germline, CDR1 is SGHAT, CDR2 FQNNGV. Original handling: By means of reference gene primer amplification, nucleated cell counts were estimated. TCRdb's table, derived via immunoSEQ multiplex PCR, lists solely in-frame clones and lacks some. The DNA gave D and trimming, while V, J and clone size come from that table. The sample includes 150,000 or so clones, about 80% seen only once; the top ten take approximately 32%. V gene TRBV11-2 combines with J gene TRBJ2-7; a weak D match, TRBD1 (5 bases). This TCR was sampled from a woman aged 60 to 75 with acute or convalescent COVID-19. Sequenced input: peripheral blood. DNA of the CDR3: TGTGCCAGCAGCTTAGGGGGCAGCTACGAGCAGTACTTC. Its translation: CASSLGGSYEQYF.